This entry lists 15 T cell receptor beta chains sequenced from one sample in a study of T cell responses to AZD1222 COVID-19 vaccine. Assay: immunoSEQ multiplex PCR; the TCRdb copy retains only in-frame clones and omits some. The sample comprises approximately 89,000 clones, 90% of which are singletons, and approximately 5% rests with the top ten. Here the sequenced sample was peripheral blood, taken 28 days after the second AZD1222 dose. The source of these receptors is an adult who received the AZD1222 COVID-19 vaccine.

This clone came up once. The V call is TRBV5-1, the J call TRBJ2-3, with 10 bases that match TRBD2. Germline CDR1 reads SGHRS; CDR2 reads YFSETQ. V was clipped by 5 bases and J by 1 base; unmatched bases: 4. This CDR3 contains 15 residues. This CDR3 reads CASRDLAGGTDTQYF. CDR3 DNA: TGCGCCAGCAGGGATCTAGCGGGGGGCACAGATACGCAGTATTTT. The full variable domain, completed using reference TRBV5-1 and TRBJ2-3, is KAGVTQTPRYLIKTRGQQVTLSCSPISGHRSVSWYQQTPGQGLQFLFEYFSETQRNKGNFPGRFSGRQFSNSRSEMNVSTLELGDSALYLCASRDLAGGTDTQYFGPGTRLTVL.

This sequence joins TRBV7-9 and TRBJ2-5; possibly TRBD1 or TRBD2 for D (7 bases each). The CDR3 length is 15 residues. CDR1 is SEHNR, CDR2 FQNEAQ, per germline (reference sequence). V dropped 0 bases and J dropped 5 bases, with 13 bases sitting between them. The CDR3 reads CASSLAAGGGETQYF. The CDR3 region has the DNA TGTGCCAGCAGCTTAGCGGCAGGGGGGGGCGAGACCCAGTACTTC.

The CDR3 protein is CASSKMKTSNSGNTIYF. CDR3 coding DNA: TGTGCCAGCAGCAAGATGAAGACAAGTAACTCTGGAAACACCATATATTTT. The chain employs TRBV21-1 and TRBJ1-3; TRBD1, the D gene given by the table, was not confirmed from the DNA. TRBV21-1 counts as a pseudogene. CDR3 size: 17 residues.

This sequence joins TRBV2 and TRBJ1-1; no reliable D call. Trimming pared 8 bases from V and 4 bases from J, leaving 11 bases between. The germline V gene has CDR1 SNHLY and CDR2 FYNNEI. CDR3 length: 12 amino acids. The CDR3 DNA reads TGTGCCAGCCAGGTTTATATCACTGAAGCTTTCTTT. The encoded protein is CASQVYITEAFF.

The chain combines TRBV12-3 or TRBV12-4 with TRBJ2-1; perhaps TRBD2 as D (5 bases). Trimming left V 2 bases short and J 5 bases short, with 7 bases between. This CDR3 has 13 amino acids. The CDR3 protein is CASSLLRDNEQFF. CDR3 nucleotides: TGTGCCAGCAGTTTATTGAGGGACAATGAGCAGTTCTTC.

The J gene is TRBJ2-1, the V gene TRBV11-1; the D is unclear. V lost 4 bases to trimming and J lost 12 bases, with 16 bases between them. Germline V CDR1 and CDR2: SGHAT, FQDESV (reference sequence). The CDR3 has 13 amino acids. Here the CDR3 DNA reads TGTGCCAGCAGCTCGGATCGGAGTGAATCGCAGTTCTTC. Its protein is CASSSDRSESQFF.

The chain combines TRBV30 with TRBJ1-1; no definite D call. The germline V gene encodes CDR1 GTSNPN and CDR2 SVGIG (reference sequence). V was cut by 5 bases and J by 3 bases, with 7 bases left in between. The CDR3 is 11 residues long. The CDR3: CAWDGDTEAFF. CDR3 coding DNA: TGTGCCTGGGATGGGGACACTGAAGCTTTCTTT.

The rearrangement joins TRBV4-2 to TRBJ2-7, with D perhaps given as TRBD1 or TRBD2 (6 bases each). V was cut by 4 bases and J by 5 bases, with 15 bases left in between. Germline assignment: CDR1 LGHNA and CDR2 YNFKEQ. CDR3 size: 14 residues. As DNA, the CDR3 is TGTGCCAGCAGCCGGTACAGGGAGGTGCACGAGCAGTACTTC. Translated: CASSRYREVHEQYF.

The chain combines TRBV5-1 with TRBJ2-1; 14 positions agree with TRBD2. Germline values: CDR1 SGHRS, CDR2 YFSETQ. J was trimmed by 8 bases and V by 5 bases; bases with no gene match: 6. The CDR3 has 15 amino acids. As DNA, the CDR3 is TGCGCCAGCAGGTACGGGACTAGCGGGGGAGATGAGCAGTTCTTC. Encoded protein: CASRYGTSGGDEQFF.

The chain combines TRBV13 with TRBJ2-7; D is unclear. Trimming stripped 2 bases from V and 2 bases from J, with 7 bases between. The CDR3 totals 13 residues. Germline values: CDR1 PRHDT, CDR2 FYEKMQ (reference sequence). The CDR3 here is CASSLPRTYEQYF. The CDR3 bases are TGTGCCAGCAGCTTACCTCGAACCTACGAGCAGTACTTC.

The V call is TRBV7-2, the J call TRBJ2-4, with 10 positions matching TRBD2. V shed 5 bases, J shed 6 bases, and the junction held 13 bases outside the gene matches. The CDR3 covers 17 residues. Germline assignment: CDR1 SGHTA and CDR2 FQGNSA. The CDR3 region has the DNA TGTGCCAGCAGCCCTGGGCCCCGGGCTAGCGGGGGAAACATTCAGTACTTC. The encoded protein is CASSPGPRASGGNIQYF.

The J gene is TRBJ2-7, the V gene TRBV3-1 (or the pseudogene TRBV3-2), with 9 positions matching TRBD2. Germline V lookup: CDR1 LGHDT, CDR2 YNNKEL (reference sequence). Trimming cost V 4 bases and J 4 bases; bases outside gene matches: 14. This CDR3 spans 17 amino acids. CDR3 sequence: CASSLSRAAGGAYEQYF. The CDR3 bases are TGTGCCAGCAGCCTTTCAAGGGCAGCGGGGGGCGCGTACGAGCAGTACTTC.

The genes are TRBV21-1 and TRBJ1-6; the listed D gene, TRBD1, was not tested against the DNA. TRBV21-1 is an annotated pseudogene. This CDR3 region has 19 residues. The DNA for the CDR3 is TGTGCCAGCAGCAAACCGGGACAGGGGGTACTATGCGCCTATTCACCCCTCCACTTT. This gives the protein CASSKPGQGVLCAYSPLHF.

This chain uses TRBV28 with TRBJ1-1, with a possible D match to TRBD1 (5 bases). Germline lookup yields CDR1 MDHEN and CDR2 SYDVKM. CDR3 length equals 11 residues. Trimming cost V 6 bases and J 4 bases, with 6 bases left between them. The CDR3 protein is CASRGLTEAFF. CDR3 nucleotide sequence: TGTGCCAGCAGGGGGCTCACTGAAGCTTTCTTT.

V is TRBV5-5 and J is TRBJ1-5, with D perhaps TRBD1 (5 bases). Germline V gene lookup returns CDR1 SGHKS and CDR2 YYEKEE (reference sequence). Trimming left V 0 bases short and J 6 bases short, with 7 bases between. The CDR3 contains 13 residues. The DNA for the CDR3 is TGTGCCAGCAGCTTGGGGGGCACTCAGCCCCAGCATTTT. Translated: CASSLGGTQPQHF. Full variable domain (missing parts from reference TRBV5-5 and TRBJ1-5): DAGVTQSPTHLIKTRGQQVTLRCSPISGHKSVSWYQQVLGQGPQFIFQYYEKEERGRGNFPDRFSARQFPNYSSELNVNALLLGDSALYLCASSLGGTQPQHFGDGTRLSIL.